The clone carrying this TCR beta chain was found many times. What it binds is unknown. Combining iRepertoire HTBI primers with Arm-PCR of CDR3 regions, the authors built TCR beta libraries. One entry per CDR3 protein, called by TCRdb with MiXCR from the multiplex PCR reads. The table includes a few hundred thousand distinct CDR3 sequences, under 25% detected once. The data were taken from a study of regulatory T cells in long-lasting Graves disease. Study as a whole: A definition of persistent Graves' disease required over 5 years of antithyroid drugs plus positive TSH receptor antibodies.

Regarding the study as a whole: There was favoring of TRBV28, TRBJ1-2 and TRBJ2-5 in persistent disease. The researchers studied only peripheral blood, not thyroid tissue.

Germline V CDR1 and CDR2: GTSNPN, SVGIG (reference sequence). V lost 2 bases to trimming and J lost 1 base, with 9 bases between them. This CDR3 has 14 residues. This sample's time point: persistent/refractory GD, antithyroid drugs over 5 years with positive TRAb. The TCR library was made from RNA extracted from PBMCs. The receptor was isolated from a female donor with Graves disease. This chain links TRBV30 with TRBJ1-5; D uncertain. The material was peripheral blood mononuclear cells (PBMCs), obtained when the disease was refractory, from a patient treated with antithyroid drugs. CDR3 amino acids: CAWSRVASNQPQHF. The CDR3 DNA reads TGTGCCTGGAGTAGGGTGGCAAGCAATCAGCCCCAGCATTTT.